These 27 T cell receptor beta chains were sequenced from one sample in a study of multiple sclerosis patients with progressive multifocal leukoencephalopathy (dated by TCRdb to about 2019). Libraries were made using the immunoSEQ multiplex PCR assay. TCRdb holds this immuneACCESS table with in-frame rearrangements only. Some clones are missing; in checked studies, unresolved V genes explain under half, and the rest has no known cause. For this sample there are approximately 27,000 clones; more than 70% appear just once. Jointly, the top ten make up around 11% of the sample. In the paper's terms, the time point label means: time of PML onset. The treatment or condition label, as the study defines it: on natalizumab therapy at sampling. Source: PBMCs, taken from a patient treated with natalizumab. These receptors all come from a woman under 40 with progressive multifocal leukoencephalopathy.

V gene TRBV6-1 combines with J gene TRBJ2-3; 11 bases line up with TRBD2. Per the germline V gene, CDR1 is MNHNS and CDR2 is SASEGT. V lost 5 bases, J lost 4 bases, and 5 bases stayed unmatched. CDR3 size: 15 residues. CDR3 sequence (DNA): TGTGCCAGCAGTAATAGCGGGAGGGGCGCAGATACGCAGTATTTT. Its protein product is CASSNSGRGADTQYF.

This clone occurred once. The chain recombines TRBV29-1 with TRBJ1-2; 8 nucleotides agree with TRBD1. The J segment lost 5 bases and the V segment lost 5 bases, leaving 7 bases of the junction unmatched. Germline V gene sequence: CDR1 SQVTM, CDR2 ANQGSEA. CDR3 length equals 13 residues. CDR3 protein: CSVWGTGPYGYTF. In nucleotides, the CDR3 is TGCAGCGTTTGGGGGACAGGCCCATATGGCTACACCTTC. Complete variable domain (other parts from reference TRBV29-1 and TRBJ1-2): SAVISQKPSRDICQRGTSLTIQCQVDSQVTMMFWYRQQPGQSLTLIATANQGSEATYESGFVIDKFPISRPNLTFSTLTVSNMSPEDSSIYLCSVWGTGPYGYTFGSGTRLTVV.

The chain joins TRBV6-1 to TRBJ1-3, with D unresolved. The germline V gene has CDR1 MNHNS and CDR2 SASEGT. Trimming pared 10 bases from V and 5 bases from J, leaving 6 bases between. CDR3 length equals 10 residues. The CDR3, as DNA: TGTGCCACCAAGAGAAACACCATATATTTT. Amino acids: CATKRNTIYF.

The rearrangement links TRBV10-1 to TRBJ2-2; TRBD2 aligns across 11 bases. In germline, CDR1 is WNHNN, CDR2 SYGVQD (reference sequence). This CDR3 comprises 17 residues. V lost 3 bases, J lost 6 bases, and 9 bases stayed unmatched. The CDR3, as DNA: TGCGCCAGCAGTGACGCCTTAGCGGGAGGGCCCCCCGGGGAGCTGTTTTTT. This sequence encodes CASSDALAGGPPGELFF.

This clone showed up just once. J is TRBJ2-7 and V is TRBV30, with TRBD2 matching 9 bases. This CDR3 spans 13 amino acids. J gave up 7 bases and V 3 bases, and 7 bases lay outside the gene matches. From germline, CDR1 is GTSNPN and CDR2 SVGIG (reference sequence). The CDR3 DNA follows: TGTGCCTGGAGCTACGGGAGCGGGGGGGAGCAGTACTTC. This sequence encodes CAWSYGSGGEQYF. Supplemented by reference TRBV30 and TRBJ2-7, the full variable domain reads SQTIHQWPATLVQPVGSPLSLECTVEGTSNPNLYWYRQAAGRGLQLLFYSVGIGQISSEVPQNLSASRPQDRQFILSSKKLLLSDSGFYLCAWSYGSGGEQYFGPGTRLTVT.

The V and J genes are TRBV19 and TRBJ1-3, with D perhaps TRBD1 (5 bases). Trimming stripped 3 bases from V and 0 bases from J, with 9 bases between. Per germline, CDR1 LNHDA and CDR2 SQIVND (reference sequence). The CDR3 is 15 residues long. As DNA, the CDR3 is TGTGCCAGTAGTATTTCAGGGAACTCTGGAAACACCATATATTTT. It codes for CASSISGNSGNTIYF.

The V call is TRBV5-4, the J call TRBJ2-1; D is unclear. The V and J ends lost 3 bases and 8 bases respectively, with 15 bases between them. Germline CDR1 and CDR2: SGHNT and YYREEE (reference sequence). This CDR3 is 14 amino acids long. For the CDR3, the DNA is TGTGCCAGCAGCTCCCCCAAGGACGCTGATGAGCAGTTCTTC. Its protein product is CASSSPKDADEQFF.

The CDR3 DNA reads as TGTGCCAGCAGTAGCGGGAGCACCGGGGAGCTGTTTTTT. Protein sequence: CASSSGSTGELFF. The chain has TRBV6-4 and TRBJ2-2; 8 bases map to TRBD2. The germline V gene encodes CDR1 MRHNA and CDR2 SNTAGT. Losses at the gene ends were 5 bases for V and 4 bases for J; bases not matched to a gene: 0. The CDR3 consists of 13 residues.

The chain carries TRBV4-1 and TRBJ2-3; 7 nucleotides line up with TRBD2. The CDR3 loop spans 17 amino acids. Germline-derived CDR1 and CDR2 are MGHRA and YSYEKL. V lost 0 bases and J lost 6; bases outside the gene matches: 12. The CDR3 sequence is CASSQDATSAGVDTQYF. CDR3 DNA sequence: TGCGCCAGCAGCCAAGATGCGACCTCGGCGGGAGTGGATACGCAGTATTTT.

This clone was detected only a few times. The chain carries TRBV5-4 and TRBJ2-7; TRBD1 matches 7 bases. Trimming at V came to 7 bases and at J to 2 bases, leaving 6 bases not matched to a gene. Germline V gene lookup returns CDR1 SGHNT and CDR2 YYREEE (reference sequence). CDR3 size: 13 residues. For the CDR3, the DNA is TGTGCCAGCGGCAGGGGGAATCCCTACGAGCAGTACTTC. Its protein is CASGRGNPYEQYF.

The chain has TRBV7-9 and TRBJ2-2; D is undetermined. The germline CDR1 and CDR2 sequences are SEHNR and FQNEAQ (reference sequence). There are 13 residues in the CDR3. V gave up 3 bases and J gave up 10 bases, with 12 bases separating them. In DNA, the CDR3 is TGTGCCAGCAGCTTTCCTAGGAGAACGGAGCTGTTTTTT. As protein: CASSFPRRTELFF.

The chain combines TRBV5-6 with TRBJ2-1, with 12 positions matching TRBD2. CDR1 is SGHDT, CDR2 YYEEEE, per germline. This CDR3 is 16 amino acids long. Trimming took 1 base from V and 6 from J; bases not matched to a gene: 5. In DNA, the CDR3 is TGTGCCAGCAGCTTGCGCGCTAGCGGGAGGGGCAATGAGCAGTTCTTC. Its protein is CASSLRASGRGNEQFF.

The CDR3 spells CASSQGGGTVNTEAFF. CDR3 sequence (DNA): TGCGCCAGCAGCCAAGGAGGGGGGACGGTGAACACTGAAGCTTTCTTT. The rearrangement uses TRBV4-3 and TRBJ1-1; weak D call: TRBD1 (6 bases). CDR3 length: 16 amino acids. V lost 1 base and J 0 bases, leaving 12 bases between the germline ends. In germline, CDR1 is LGHNA, CDR2 YSLEER.

The V and J genes are TRBV2 and TRBJ2-1; D is ambiguous. Trimming removed 6 bases from V and 4 bases from J, with 16 bases in between. CDR1 and CDR2 from the germline V gene are SNHLY and FYNNEI. This CDR3 is built from 15 residues. Here the CDR3 reads CASSETPLTYNEQFF. In DNA, the CDR3 is TGTGCCAGCAGCGAAACGCCGCTGACTTACAATGAGCAGTTCTTC.

CDR3 sequence (DNA): TGTGCCAGCAGCTTGGAGGGCAGCTTCAATCAGCCCCAGCATTTT. Amino acid sequence: CASSLEGSFNQPQHF. The V gene is TRBV5-8, the J gene TRBJ1-5; D gene unclear. V gave up 0 bases and J gave up 3 bases, with 10 bases separating them. The CDR3 consists of 15 residues. From germline, CDR1 is SGHTS and CDR2 YDEGEE.

This clone was detected a few times. The chain is built from TRBV7-2 and TRBJ1-2; tentatively, D is TRBD1 (6 bases). The CDR3 has 14 amino acids. Per germline, CDR1 SGHTA and CDR2 FQGNSA. V was cut by 1 base and J by 8 bases, with 14 bases left in between. The CDR3: CASSLVQGRGGYTF. In DNA, the CDR3 is TGTGCCAGCAGCTTAGTTCAGGGGAGGGGAGGCTACACCTTC.

The CDR3 region has the DNA TGCGCCAGCAGCTTGTTGGGTCATTCCTACGAGCAGTACTTC. Translating it yields CASSLLGHSYEQYF. V gene TRBV5-1 combines with J gene TRBJ2-7; D remains ambiguous. Germline loops: CDR1 SGHRS, CDR2 YFSETQ. Trimming shortened V by 1 base and J by 1 base, and 9 bases separated the two germline ends. This CDR3 region has 14 residues.

The table lists this clone with a few counts. The chain uses TRBV6-5 and TRBJ2-2; D might be TRBD2 (6 bases). The CDR3 consists of 15 residues. Trimming cost V 7 bases and J 6 bases, with 18 bases left between them. Germline V CDR1 and CDR2: MNHEY, SVGAGI. The DNA for the CDR3 is TGTGCCAGCACGCGCTTCCCCTCTAGCGCCGGGGAGCTGTTTTTT. Translated, it gives CASTRFPSSAGELFF.

The chain is built from TRBV5-1 and TRBJ2-7; D gene unclear. Germline CDR1 SGHRS, CDR2 YFSETQ. This CDR3 has 13 residues. The V end was cut by 2 bases, the J end by 0 bases, with 6 bases between. As DNA, the CDR3 is TGCGCCAGCAGCTTCGGCAGCTCCTACGAGCAGTACTTC. It translates to CASSFGSSYEQYF. The entire variable domain, with the rest obtained from reference TRBV5-1 and TRBJ2-7, is as follows: KAGVTQTPRYLIKTRGQQVTLSCSPISGHRSVSWYQQTPGQGLQFLFEYFSETQRNKGNFPGRFSGRQFSNSRSEMNVSTLELGDSALYLCASSFGSSYEQYFGPGTRLTVT.

This clone was seen just once. This sequence joins TRBV4-1 and TRBJ1-5; possible D gene TRBD1, 5 bases. The CDR3 covers 15 residues. Germline CDR1 and CDR2: MGHRA and YSYEKL. V gave up 0 bases and J gave up 7 bases, with 13 bases separating them. The chain's CDR3 is CASSQDSLGTQPQHF. CDR3 in DNA: TGCGCCAGCAGCCAAGACTCGTTAGGGACCCAGCCCCAGCATTTT.

The chain has TRBV6-4 and TRBJ2-2, with D unresolved. This CDR3 is built from 15 residues. V was pared by 3 bases and J by 4 bases, with 12 bases between. Germline V gene lookup returns CDR1 MRHNA and CDR2 SNTAGT. The CDR3 loop reads CASSESLESTGELFF. DNA of the CDR3: TGTGCCAGCAGTGAAAGCCTAGAGAGCACCGGGGAGCTGTTTTTT.

The chain carries TRBV19 and TRBJ2-6, with 10 bases aligning to TRBD1. CDR3 length: 18 amino acids. With V trimmed by 5 bases and J by 0 bases, 7 bases remained unmatched. CDR1 LNHDA and CDR2 SQIVND come from the germline V gene (reference sequence). Written as DNA, the CDR3 is TGTGCCAGTAGTCCCTTGACAGGGGGCTCCTCTGGGGCCAACGTCCTGACTTTC. Its protein is CASSPLTGGSSGANVLTF.

This chain uses TRBV6-5 with TRBJ1-2; 9 positions match TRBD1. CDR1 and CDR2 from the germline V gene are MNHEY and SVGAGI. After removal of 10 bases from V and 8 bases from J, the junction contained 11 bases not matched to a gene. The CDR3 runs 13 residues. The CDR3 sequence: CATSGQGISGYTF. Here the CDR3 DNA reads TGTGCCACCTCCGGACAGGGGATAAGCGGCTACACCTTC.

The V call is TRBV4-3, the J call TRBJ2-3; 12 bases align to TRBD2. The CDR3 length is 15 residues. J gave up 2 bases and V 4 bases, and 1 base lay outside the gene matches. The germline V gene encodes CDR1 LGHNA and CDR2 YSLEER. The CDR3: CASSRTSGDTDTQYF. CDR3 in DNA: TGCGCCAGCAGCCGGACTAGCGGGGACACAGATACGCAGTATTTT.

This clone was detected only a few times. The chain links TRBV4-2 to TRBJ2-2, with 7 bases aligning to TRBD2. In germline, CDR1 is LGHNA, CDR2 YNFKEQ. The V gene end was trimmed by 1 base and the J gene end by 4 bases; junction bases not matched to a gene: 9. The CDR3 loop spans 17 amino acids. The DNA of the CDR3 is TGTGCCAGCAGCCAAGGGGAGGGGCTCGGTGGCACCGGGGAGCTGTTTTTT. It specifies CASSQGEGLGGTGELFF.

The CDR3 DNA reads as TGCAGCGTTTTAGCGGGAGGTGAGACCCAGTACTTC. Translated: CSVLAGGETQYF. The chain carries TRBV29-1 and TRBJ2-5; 10 positions match TRBD2. CDR1 is SQVTM and CDR2 is ANQGSEA in the germline V gene. The CDR3 contains 12 residues. Losses at the gene ends were 5 bases for V and 5 bases for J; bases not matched to a gene: 2.

CDR3 residues: CASSGLAGGRELFF. For the CDR3, the DNA is TGTGCCAGCAGCGGGCTAGCGGGGGGCCGGGAGCTGTTTTTT. The chain combines TRBV9 with TRBJ2-2; 11 nucleotides match TRBD2. CDR1 and CDR2 from the germline V gene are SGDLS and YYNGEE. Trimming took 3 bases from V and 9 from J; bases not matched to a gene: 4. CDR3 length equals 14 residues.